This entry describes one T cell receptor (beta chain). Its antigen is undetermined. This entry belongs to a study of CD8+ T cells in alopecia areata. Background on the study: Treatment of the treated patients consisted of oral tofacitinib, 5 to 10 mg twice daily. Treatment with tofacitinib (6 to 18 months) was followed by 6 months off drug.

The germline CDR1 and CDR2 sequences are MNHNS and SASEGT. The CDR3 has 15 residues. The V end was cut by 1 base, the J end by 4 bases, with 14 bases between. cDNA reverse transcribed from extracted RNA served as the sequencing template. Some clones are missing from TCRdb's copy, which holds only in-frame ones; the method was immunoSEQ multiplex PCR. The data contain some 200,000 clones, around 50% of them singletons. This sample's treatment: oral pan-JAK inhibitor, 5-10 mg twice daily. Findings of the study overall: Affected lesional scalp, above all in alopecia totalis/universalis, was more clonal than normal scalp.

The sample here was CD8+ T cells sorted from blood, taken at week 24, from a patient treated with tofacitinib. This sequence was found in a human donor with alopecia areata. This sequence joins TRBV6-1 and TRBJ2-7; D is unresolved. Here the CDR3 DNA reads TGTGCCAGCAGTGAAGGTCAGCTTTGGGCTTACGAGCAGTACTTC. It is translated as CASSEGQLWAYEQYF.